What follows is one T cell receptor beta chain and its context. What antigen it recognizes has not been identified. No much larger clone is present one base from it, and per-base qualities are unavailable. The sample comes from a study of early T cells in non-severe SARS-CoV-2 infection (dated by TCRdb to the early 2020s). A note on the overall study: Because TCR sequencing relied on bulk RNA taken from unsorted whole blood, pairing of alpha and beta chains was not possible.

Libraries were constructed by 5' RACE. Instrument on record: NextSeq 500. Unique molecular identifiers were attached to individual cDNA molecules in the TCR library protocol so that sequencing error and PCR bias could be corrected. TCR alpha and beta chains were both sequenced, and the abundances of alpha and beta sequences in each sample were closely correlated with each other. For the original study's pipeline: Decombinator V4 was used to perform V gene, J gene and CDR3 annotation of TCR sequences. Expanded TCRs were defined as changing significantly between any two time points under a Poisson model with p below 0.0001. TCR abundances were normalised to the total number of TCRs sequenced per sample and expressed as counts per million. MAIT TCRs were defined by TRAV1-2 paired with TRAJ12, TRAJ20 or TRAJ33, and iNKT TCRs by TRAV10 paired with TRAJ18. A search of VDJdb, accessed on 1 November 2021, was run for TCRs annotated to CMV, EBV and SARS-CoV-2, with TCRs annotated for multiple antigens excluded. TCRdb cleaned the public reads at Q25 with fastp, built clones with MiXCR and kept in-frame beta chains. Rows matching on CDR3 protein sequence are summarized as one entry with the most common DNA and genes. For this entry, the V and J calls and clone size follow TCRdb and not the study's own pipeline. This sample comprises 65,000 to 80,000 distinct CDR3 sequences, more than 10% of them detected only once. Together, the top ten hold about 1.1% of the sample.

V loses 2 bases of germline sequence and J loses 0 bases, and the interval between the two ends is 8 bases. From the cysteine through the phenylalanine, the CDR3 covers 15 amino acids. The retained sequence is limited to the CDR3, 45 bases, with the frame set at the first base. From the germline V gene, CDR1 is MNHNS and CDR2 is SASEGT. The full study reports these points: VDJdb matching was skewed toward anti-spike CD8 responses and likely underestimated virus-specific expansions, missing private and CD4 specificities.

This was a case-control study nested in a cohort of healthcare workers in London, UK, who had nasopharyngeal swab PCR tests and blood samples taken every week. Healthcare workers were recruited between 23 and 31 March 2020, during the week of the UK lockdown, and were followed weekly for up to roughly 16 weeks. Sequenced sample: whole blood. Here the chain combines TRBV6-1 and TRBJ1-5, with the D gene call left open. The origin of this receptor is an adult who was a healthcare worker with PCR-confirmed SARS-CoV-2 infection or an uninfected control (not recorded which). The sequenced DNA: TGTGCCAGCAGTGAATTCAGTTTTAGCAATCAGCCCCAGCATTTT. This is translated as CASSEFSFSNQPQHF.